This TCR beta chain was documented in a study of Graves' ophthalmopathy and Graves' hyperthyroidism. Trimming left V 2 bases short and J 5 bases short, with 10 bases between. The CDR3 extends over 13 amino acids. The germline V gene has CDR1 SGHVS and CDR2 FQNEAQ. Scientists amplified the TCR beta CDR3 regions from RNA transcripts. Investigators did first-round RT-PCR with HTBI primers, then second-round multiplex PCR. TCRdb re-analysed the multiplex PCR reads in MiXCR, keeping a single row per CDR3 protein. The sample has hundreds of thousands of distinct CDR3 sequences, about two fifths seen once. Presentation of ophthalmopathy in the donors involved moderate-to-severe activity, CAS ≥3, NOSPECS ≥4 and a duration under 3 months. Study conclusions and caveats: Prediction of ophthalmopathy progression reached approximately 64% sensitivity and 72.22% specificity.

This clonotype was found many times. The target antigen is unknown. Sequenced input: peripheral blood. This clonotype originated in an adult man with Graves' ophthalmopathy. The chain carries TRBV7-8 and TRBJ2-7, with a possible D match to TRBD2 (5 bases). Here the CDR3 reads CASSLSPGNEQYF. CDR3 DNA: TGTGCCAGCAGCTTATCTCCGGGGAACGAGCAGTACTTC.